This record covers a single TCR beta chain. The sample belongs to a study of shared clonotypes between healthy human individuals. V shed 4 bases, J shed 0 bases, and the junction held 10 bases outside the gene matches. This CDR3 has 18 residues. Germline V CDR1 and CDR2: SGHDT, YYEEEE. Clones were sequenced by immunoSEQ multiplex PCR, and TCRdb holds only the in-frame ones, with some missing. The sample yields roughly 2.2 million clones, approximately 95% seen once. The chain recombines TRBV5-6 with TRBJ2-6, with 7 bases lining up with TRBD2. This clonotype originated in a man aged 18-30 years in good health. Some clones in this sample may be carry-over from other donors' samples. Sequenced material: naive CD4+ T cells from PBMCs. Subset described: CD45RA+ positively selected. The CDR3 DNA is TGTGCCAGCAGCCGGGTATCGAGCGGGAACTCTGGGGCCAACGTCCTGACTTTC. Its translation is CASSRVSSGNSGANVLTF.